Listed below are T cell receptor beta chains from one sample, sequenced in a study of metastatic and nonmetastatic thyroid tumors. TCRdb re-called the PCR reads with MiXCR. The sample has some 15,000 clones, roughly 24% seen once. What was sequenced was adjacent normal tissue. These receptors originate from a female donor with papillary thyroid cancer or a benign thyroid nodule (not recorded which). Some clones in this sample may be carry-over from other donors' samples. Each CDR3 is given with its conserved first and last residue. Each record gives: J gene, V gene, CDR3 protein.

>TRBJ2-7|TRBV6-5
CASSYGGLQYEQYF
>TRBJ2-7|TRBV20-1
CSASDPSGRSQEQYF
>TRBJ1-5|TRBV28
CASANFGARFNQPQHF
>TRBJ2-3|TRBV28
CATKREWVSDTQYF
>TRBJ2-3|TRBV20-1
CSASLRAGTDTQYF
>TRBJ2-3|TRBV6-1
CAGGGIGSSGDTQYF
>TRBJ1-2|TRBV20-1
CSASLIGTANYGYTF
>TRBJ2-1|TRBV10-2
CASSVPGQGQFF
>TRBJ2-3|TRBV11-2
CASSLEGTGLTDTQYF
>TRBJ2-1|TRBV5-1
CASSLETQNVQFF
>TRBJ2-1|TRBV28
CASSNFNEQFF
>TRBJ2-3|TRBV6-5
CASSYPYPPSFETDTQYF
>TRBJ2-6|TRBV28
CASSFGGHSANVLTF
>TRBJ2-1|TRBV19
CASSMSNEQLF
>TRBJ2-7|TRBV19
CASSYQGNDEQYF
>TRBJ1-4|TRBV6-1
CASRTDLEKLFF
>TRBJ1-2|TRBV6-5
CASSYGSTSFNYGYTF
>TRBJ2-3|TRBV6-2/TRBV6-3
CASSYLGPTDTQYF
>TRBJ2-7|TRBV20-1
CSASAGPLYEQYF
>TRBJ2-7|TRBV28
CASSHGPRDRLSDEQYF
>TRBJ2-2|TRBV6-1
CASSSNTGELFF
>TRBJ1-4|TRBV6-1
CASSEHGGGGEKLFF
>TRBJ2-1|TRBV5-1
CASSPGTTSGRNEQFF
>TRBJ1-2|TRBV30
CAWSAVYGYTF
>TRBJ1-2|TRBV19
CASSRTDMENYGYTF
>TRBJ2-2|TRBV6-1
CATQFRGTGELFF
>TRBJ2-7|TRBV12-3/TRBV12-4
CASSPHYEQYF
>TRBJ2-5|TRBV12-3/TRBV12-4
CATTGQGQETQYF
>TRBJ1-6|TRBV6-2/TRBV6-3
CASSSPDRGFSPLHF
>TRBJ1-4|TRBV3-1
CASSQVEKLFF
>TRBJ1-6|TRBV7-8
CASSWGQADSPLHF
>TRBJ1-2|TRBV12-3/TRBV12-4
CASSRTGANGYTF
>TRBJ2-7|TRBV6-1
CASRPPGGYEQYF
>TRBJ2-1|TRBV12-3/TRBV12-4
CASSLRGGQFF
>TRBJ1-2|TRBV2
CASSGTGGAYGYTF
>TRBJ2-7|TRBV28
CASTPSPGGAYEQYF
>TRBJ1-2|TRBV28
CASNRGRDGYTF
>TRBJ1-2|TRBV20-1
CSARSWDTLLGGYTF
>TRBJ2-1|TRBV11-1
CASSVPAGNNEQFF
>TRBJ2-3|TRBV6-2/TRBV6-3
CASSHRDRGMADTQYF
>TRBJ2-7|TRBV12-3/TRBV12-4
CASSMQGRSYEQYF
>TRBJ1-1|TRBV29-1
CSVGGEKGTTEAFF
>TRBJ2-2|TRBV5-6
CASSLALAWTGELFF
>TRBJ2-1|TRBV7-9
CASSLDSSHNEQFF
>TRBJ2-2|TRBV9
CASSALDPSTGELFF
>TRBJ1-1|TRBV28
CASRPGDTLNTEAFF
>TRBJ1-2|TRBV7-3
CASSLTVDYGYTF
>TRBJ1-1|TRBV2
CASGTGTSTEAFF
>TRBJ1-3|TRBV11-2
CASSSSTGATGNTIYF
>TRBJ2-3|TRBV6-1
CASSLTGGSSDTQYF
>TRBJ2-2|TRBV20-1
CSARPRIRGARGELFF
>TRBJ2-2|TRBV27
CASSLSEREGAGELFF
>TRBJ2-1|TRBV7-6
CASSLTPSGSSYNEQFF
>TRBJ1-1|TRBV20-1
CSARDWGAGFNTEAFF
>TRBJ2-7|TRBV6-5
CASSYSRGNEQYF